Below are 19 T cell receptor beta chains sequenced from a single sample in a study of OX40 agonist ivuxolimab in advanced cancers. Assay: immunoSEQ multiplex PCR; the TCRdb copy retains only in-frame clones and omits some. The table includes 25,000 to 30,000 clones, approximately 78% detected once. The sample in question was CD4+ or CD8+ T cells sorted from blood, obtained in a trial of the OX40 agonist ivuxolimab. The receptors shown here come from an adult with an advanced solid tumor such as melanoma, head and neck, liver or kidney cancer.

This rearrangement joins TRBV6-5 to TRBJ2-2; no clear D gene. Germline values: CDR1 MNHEY, CDR2 SVGAGI. The CDR3 covers 12 residues. V was shortened by 4 bases and J by 3 bases, with 3 bases between the two germline ends. This CDR3 reads CASSFYTGELFF. The DNA of the CDR3 is TGTGCCAGCAGTTTTTACACCGGGGAGCTGTTTTTT.

The rearrangement uses TRBV19 and TRBJ1-2; possible D gene TRBD1, 5 bases. This CDR3 has 14 residues. Trimming took off 7 bases at V and 4 bases at J, with 16 bases between the two ends. The germline gives CDR1 LNHDA, CDR2 SQIVND (reference sequence). In DNA, the CDR3 is TGTGCCAGTACCCTTCGTAGGGGTATCTATGGCTACACCTTC. Translation: CASTLRRGIYGYTF.

The J gene is TRBJ1-5, the V gene TRBV7-9; D gene ambiguous. The CDR3 is made up of 14 amino acids. V was shortened by 1 base and J by 3 bases, with 7 bases between the two germline ends. The germline CDR1 and CDR2 sequences are SEHNR and FQNEAQ (reference sequence). The CDR3 DNA is TGTGCCAGCAGCTTAGAAGGCTCCAATCAGCCCCAGCATTTT. Residues: CASSLEGSNQPQHF.

This clone occurred a few times. The chain uses TRBV11-2 and TRBJ1-1; no clear D. The CDR3 is 12 amino acids. The V gene's germline CDR1 is SGHAT and CDR2 FQNNGV. V lost 4 bases, J lost 3 bases, and 6 bases lay in between. Here the CDR3 DNA reads TGTGCCAGCAGCTCGCTCTACACTGAAGCTTTCTTT. As protein: CASSSLYTEAFF.

The rearrangement links TRBV19 to TRBJ2-5, with D perhaps matching TRBD2 (7 bases). CDR1 is LNHDA and CDR2 is SQIVND in the germline V gene (reference sequence). This CDR3 region has 14 residues. V dropped 8 bases and J dropped 4 bases, with 17 bases sitting between them. CDR3 loop: CASGHRGDTETQYF. The DNA of the CDR3 is TGTGCCAGTGGACATCGGGGGGACACAGAGACCCAGTACTTC.

The J gene is TRBJ2-1, the V gene TRBV13; TRBD2 agrees at 9 bases. Germline CDR1 is PRHDT and CDR2 is FYEKMQ (reference sequence). V lost 2 bases and J lost 3; bases outside the gene matches: 2. The CDR3 extends over 15 amino acids. CDR3 sequence: CASSLTSGRYNEQFF. CDR3 DNA: TGTGCCAGCAGCTTAACTAGCGGGCGCTACAATGAGCAGTTCTTC.

J is TRBJ2-1 and V is TRBV6-4; the D gene is possibly TRBD2 (7 bases). This CDR3 contains 18 residues. V shed 0 bases and J shed 0 bases, with 15 bases lying between them. Germline-derived CDR1 and CDR2 are MRHNA and SNTAGT. This chain's CDR3 is CASSDSGAGVTSYNEQFF. CDR3 DNA sequence: TGTGCCAGCAGTGACTCGGGGGCGGGAGTCACCTCCTACAATGAGCAGTTCTTC.

The chain employs TRBV13 and TRBJ2-7, with D maybe TRBD1 (5 bases). The germline V and J ends were trimmed by 2 bases and 4 bases, with 18 bases remaining between them. The CDR3 length is 16 residues. In germline, CDR1 is PRHDT, CDR2 FYEKMQ (reference sequence). CDR3 nucleotides: TGTGCCAGCAGCTTAAATGAGGCAGGGATAGGTTACGAGCAGTACTTC. This translates into CASSLNEAGIGYEQYF. Full variable domain (outside the CDR3, taken from reference TRBV13 and TRBJ2-7): AAGVIQSPRHLIKEKRETATLKCYPIPRHDTVYWYQQGPGQDPQFLISFYEKMQSDKGSIPDRFSAQQFSDYHSELNMSSLELGDSALYFCASSLNEAGIGYEQYFGPGTRLTVT.

The J gene is TRBJ2-7, the V gene TRBV11-2; 10 bases match TRBD1. The V gene's germline CDR1 is SGHAT and CDR2 FQNNGV. The ends lost 3 bases at V and 5 bases at J; junction bases unmatched: 7. The CDR3 extends over 15 amino acids. The CDR3 bases are TGTGCCAGCAGCTTTCAGACAGGGGGCTTGAACGAGCAGTACTTC. Translating it yields CASSFQTGGLNEQYF.

The chain joins TRBV27 to TRBJ2-3; a possible D gene is TRBD2 (5 bases). The CDR3 length is 16 residues. V lost 5 bases and J 0 bases, leaving 15 bases between the germline ends. Germline lookup yields CDR1 MNHEY and CDR2 SMNVEV (reference sequence). In nucleotides, the CDR3 is TGTGCCAGCAGTCCCCGGGATTTTTCTAGCACAGATACGCAGTATTTT. As protein: CASSPRDFSSTDTQYF.

V is TRBV11-1 and J is TRBJ2-4; D is unclear. With 5 bases removed from V and 0 bases from J, the gap between germline ends came to 11 bases. The CDR3 sequence is 15 residues long. Germline values: CDR1 SGHAT, CDR2 FQDESV (reference sequence). CDR3 sequence (DNA): TGTGCCAGCAGCGATACCGGAATAGCCAAAAACATTCAGTACTTC. Translation: CASSDTGIAKNIQYF.

A note on this clone: This may stem from a read error, because a much larger clone lies one nucleotide away. The identical CDR3 is also encoded by other nucleotide sequences in the sample. The V gene is TRBV27, the J gene TRBJ2-2, with no clear D. CDR3 length: 12 amino acids. The germline V gene encodes CDR1 MNHEY and CDR2 SMNVEV (reference sequence). The V end lost 6 bases, the J end lost 1 base, and 3 bases lay between the germline ends. The CDR3 loop is CASSQNTGELFF. The DNA of the CDR3 is TGTGCCAGCAGCCAGAACACCGGGGAGCTGTTTTTT.

The chain combines TRBV19 with TRBJ2-7; D may be TRBD1 (5 bases). Germline V CDR1 and CDR2: LNHDA, SQIVND (reference sequence). The CDR3 is made up of 15 amino acids. Trimming pared 3 bases from V and 2 bases from J, leaving 14 bases between. For the CDR3, the DNA is TGTGCCAGTAGTATGGGGCAGGGCCCCACCTACGAGCAGTACTTC. Its protein is CASSMGQGPTYEQYF.

This chain uses TRBV4-1 with TRBJ2-7, with 9 bases lining up with TRBD2. V lost 2 bases, J lost 5 bases, and 7 bases stayed unmatched. Germline CDR1 MGHRA, CDR2 YSYEKL. The CDR3 contains 15 residues. The CDR3 DNA reads TGCGCCAGCAGCCAACCGCGGGAGGGCCTCGACGAGCAGTACTTC. This translates into CASSQPREGLDEQYF.

The CDR3 sequence is CASSLLDRGSGNTIYF. The DNA of the CDR3 is TGCGCCAGCAGCCTCTTGGACAGGGGCTCTGGAAACACCATATATTTT. The chain uses TRBV10-2 and TRBJ1-3; 9 positions match TRBD1. From germline, CDR1 is WSHSY and CDR2 SAAADI. Trimming removed 6 bases from V and 0 bases from J; junction bases left unmatched: 6. The CDR3 length is 16 residues.

A few counts support this clone. The V call is TRBV19, the J call TRBJ2-3, with no clear D. With 2 bases removed from V and 4 bases from J, the gap between germline ends came to 13 bases. This CDR3 comprises 15 residues. CDR1 and CDR2 from the germline V gene are LNHDA and SQIVND (reference sequence). CDR3 loop: CASSIKGIGADTQYF. The CDR3 bases are TGTGCCAGTAGTATAAAGGGCATTGGCGCAGATACGCAGTATTTT.

As regards this clone: This sample also contains other DNA sequences that code for the same CDR3. This chain uses TRBV28 with TRBJ2-1, with 8 bases identical to TRBD2. The trim removed 7 bases at V and 5 bases at J, leaving 7 bases unmatched. The CDR3 consists of 14 residues. In germline, CDR1 is MDHEN, CDR2 SYDVKM. CDR3 DNA: TGTGCCAGCAAGGGAGCGGGGGAAAACAATGAGCAGTTCTTC. Protein product: CASKGAGENNEQFF. Full variable domain (rest looked up from reference TRBV28 and TRBJ2-1): DVKVTQSSRYLVKRTGEKVFLECVQDMDHENMFWYRQDPGLGLRLIYFSYDVKMKEKGDIPEGYSVSREKKERFSLILESASTNQTSMYLCASKGAGENNEQFFGPGTRLTVL.

CDR3 DNA sequence: TGTGCCAGCAGTATACAGGGGTGGGTTCAGCCCCAGCATTTT. It encodes CASSIQGWVQPQHF. This chain uses TRBV27 with TRBJ1-5; TRBD1 matches at 7 bases. J gave up 6 bases and V 5 bases, and 7 bases lay outside the gene matches. Germline V gene data show CDR1 as MNHEY and CDR2 as SMNVEV (reference sequence). The CDR3 is 14 amino acids.

The V gene is TRBV5-1, the J gene TRBJ2-3; tentatively, D is TRBD2 (6 bases). The CDR3 covers 17 residues. Between the trimmed V and J ends, which lost 3 bases and 8 bases, there was a span of 25 bases. Germline CDR1 reads SGHRS; CDR2 reads YFSETQ. The DNA of the CDR3 is TGCGCCAGCAGCTGGGGGGACCACATTGCCGACCCGTTTACGCAGTATTTT. Translated: CASSWGDHIADPFTQYF.